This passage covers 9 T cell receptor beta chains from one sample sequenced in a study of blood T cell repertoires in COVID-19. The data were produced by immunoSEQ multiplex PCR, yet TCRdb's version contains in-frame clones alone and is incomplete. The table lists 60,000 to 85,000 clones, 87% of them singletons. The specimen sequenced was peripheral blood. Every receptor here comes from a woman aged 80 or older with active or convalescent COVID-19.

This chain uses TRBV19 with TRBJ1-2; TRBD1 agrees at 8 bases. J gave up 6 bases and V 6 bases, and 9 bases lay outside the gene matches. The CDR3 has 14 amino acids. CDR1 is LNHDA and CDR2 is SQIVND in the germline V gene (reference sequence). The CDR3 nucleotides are TGTGCCAGTAGCACGATGCAGGGGGCAAATGGCTACACCTTC. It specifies CASSTMQGANGYTF.

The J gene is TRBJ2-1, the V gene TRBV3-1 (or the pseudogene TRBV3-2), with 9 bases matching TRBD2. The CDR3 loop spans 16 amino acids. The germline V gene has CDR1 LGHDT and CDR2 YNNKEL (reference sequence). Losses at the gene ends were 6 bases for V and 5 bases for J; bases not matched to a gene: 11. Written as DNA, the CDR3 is TGTGCCAGCAGACTTACTCTAGCGGGGCTTAACAATGAGCAGTTCTTC. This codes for CASRLTLAGLNNEQFF.

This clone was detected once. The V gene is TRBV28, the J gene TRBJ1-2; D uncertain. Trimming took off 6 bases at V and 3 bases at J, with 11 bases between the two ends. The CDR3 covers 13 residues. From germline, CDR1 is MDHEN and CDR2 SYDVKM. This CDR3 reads CASSSASDYGYTF. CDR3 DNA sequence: TGTGCCAGCAGCAGTGCGAGCGACTATGGCTACACCTTC.

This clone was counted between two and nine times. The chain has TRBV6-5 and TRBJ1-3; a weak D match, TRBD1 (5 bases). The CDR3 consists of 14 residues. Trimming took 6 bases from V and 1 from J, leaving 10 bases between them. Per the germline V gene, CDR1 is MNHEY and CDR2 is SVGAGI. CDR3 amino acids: CASRAPGSGNTIYF. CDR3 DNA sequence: TGTGCCAGCAGAGCCCCAGGGTCTGGAAACACCATATATTTT.

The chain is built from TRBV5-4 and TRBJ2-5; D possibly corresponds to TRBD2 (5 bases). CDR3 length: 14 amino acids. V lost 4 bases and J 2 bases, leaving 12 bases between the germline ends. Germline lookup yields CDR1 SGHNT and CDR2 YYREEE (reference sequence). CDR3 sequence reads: CASSPVRGQETQYF. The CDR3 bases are TGTGCCAGCAGCCCCGTTCGGGGTCAAGAGACCCAGTACTTC.

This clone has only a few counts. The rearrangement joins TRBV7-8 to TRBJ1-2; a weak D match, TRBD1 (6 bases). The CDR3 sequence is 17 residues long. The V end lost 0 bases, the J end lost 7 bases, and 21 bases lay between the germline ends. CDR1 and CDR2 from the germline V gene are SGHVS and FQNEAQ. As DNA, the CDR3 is TGTGCCAGCAGCTTAGCCTCACAGGGTATTTCGGGAGGTGGCTACACCTTC. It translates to CASSLASQGISGGGYTF.

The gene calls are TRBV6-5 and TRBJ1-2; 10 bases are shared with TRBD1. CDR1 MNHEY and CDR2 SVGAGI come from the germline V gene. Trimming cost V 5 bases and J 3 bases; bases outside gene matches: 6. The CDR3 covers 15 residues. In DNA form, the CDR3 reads TGTGCCAGCAGTAGCCGCGGACAGGGGGACTATGGCTACACCTTC. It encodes CASSSRGQGDYGYTF.

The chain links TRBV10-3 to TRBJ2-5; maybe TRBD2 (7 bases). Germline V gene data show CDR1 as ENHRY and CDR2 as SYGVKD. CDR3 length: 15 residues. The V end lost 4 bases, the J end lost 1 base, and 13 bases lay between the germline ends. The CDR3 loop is CAISGGGGPQETQYF. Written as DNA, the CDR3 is TGTGCCATCAGTGGAGGCGGGGGCCCCCAAGAGACCCAGTACTTC.

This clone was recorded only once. DNA of the CDR3: TGTGCCAGTAGTACCTCAGGGGGCTTTGGGGCCAACGTCCTGACTTTC. As protein: CASSTSGGFGANVLTF. This sequence joins TRBV19 and TRBJ2-6; 8 positions match TRBD1. Looked up from germline, CDR1 is LNHDA and CDR2 is SQIVND (reference sequence). There are 16 residues in the CDR3. V was pared by 4 bases and J by 3 bases, with 5 bases of the junction left unmatched. The whole variable domain, filled in from reference TRBV19 and TRBJ2-6, reads DGGITQSPKYLFRKEGQNVTLSCEQNLNHDAMYWYRQDPGQGLRLIYYSQIVNDFQKGDIAEGYSVSREKKESFPLTVTSAQKNPTAFYLCASSTSGGFGANVLTFGAGSRLTVL.